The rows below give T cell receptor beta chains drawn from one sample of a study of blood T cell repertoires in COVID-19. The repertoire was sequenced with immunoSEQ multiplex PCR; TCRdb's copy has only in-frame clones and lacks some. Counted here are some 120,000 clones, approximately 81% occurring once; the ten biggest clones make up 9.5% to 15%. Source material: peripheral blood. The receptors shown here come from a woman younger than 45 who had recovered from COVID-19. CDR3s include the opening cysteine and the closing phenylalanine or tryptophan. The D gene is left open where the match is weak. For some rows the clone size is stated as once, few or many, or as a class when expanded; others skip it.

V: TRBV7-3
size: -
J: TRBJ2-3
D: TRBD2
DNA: TGTGCCAGCAGCTTAAACCCAGCGGGAGGGTCAGATACGCAGTATTTT
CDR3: CASSLNPAGGSDTQYF

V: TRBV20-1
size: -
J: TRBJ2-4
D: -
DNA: TGCAGTGCTGGGATGGGGGGCATTCAGTACTTC
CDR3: CSAGMGGIQYF

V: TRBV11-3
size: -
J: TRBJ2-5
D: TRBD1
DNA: TGTGCCAGCAGCCCCGACAGGGGAAAGACCCAGTACTTC
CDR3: CASSPDRGKTQYF

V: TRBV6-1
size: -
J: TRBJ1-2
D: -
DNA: TGTGCCAGCAGTGAAGGACAGGGCTACACCTTC
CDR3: CASSEGQGYTF

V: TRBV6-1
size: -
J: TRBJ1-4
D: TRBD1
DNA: TGTGCCAGCAGTGATTTCGGGACAGCTAATGAAAAACTGTTTTTT
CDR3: CASSDFGTANEKLFF

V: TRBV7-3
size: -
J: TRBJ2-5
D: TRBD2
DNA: TGTGCCAGCAGCGCTACTAGCGGGGAGCGGACCCAGTACTTC
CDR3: CASSATSGERTQYF

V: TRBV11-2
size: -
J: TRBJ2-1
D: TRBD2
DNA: TGTGCCAGCAACACCGGACTAGCGATCTACAATGAGCAGTTCTTC
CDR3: CASNTGLAIYNEQFF

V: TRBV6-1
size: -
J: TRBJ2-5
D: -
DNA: TGTGCCAGCAGTGAGGGAGCCCGGGAGACCCAGTACTTC
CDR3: CASSEGARETQYF

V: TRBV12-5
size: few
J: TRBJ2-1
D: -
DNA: TGTGCTAGTGGTTTGGTAGCCGGCTACAATGAGCAGTTCTTC
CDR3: CASGLVAGYNEQFF

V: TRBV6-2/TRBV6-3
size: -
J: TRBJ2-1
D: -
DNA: TGTGCCAGCAGTTACACTCCTAGCATCCCCTACAATGAGCAGTTCTTC
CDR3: CASSYTPSIPYNEQFF

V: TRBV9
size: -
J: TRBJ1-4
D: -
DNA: TGTGCCAGCAGCGTAGGCGGCGTCAGGGGTAATGAAAAACTGTTTTTT
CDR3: CASSVGGVRGNEKLFF

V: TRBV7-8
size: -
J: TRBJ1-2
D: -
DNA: TGTGCCAGCAGCTTATTGACAGCTAACTATGGCTACACCTTC
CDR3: CASSLLTANYGYTF

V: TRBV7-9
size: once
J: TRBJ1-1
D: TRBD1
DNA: TGTGCCAGCAGCTTAGGCGTCGGGACAGGAGGCACTGAAGCTTTCTTT
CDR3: CASSLGVGTGGTEAFF

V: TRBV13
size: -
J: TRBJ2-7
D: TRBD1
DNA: TGTGCCAGCAGCTCCTGGGACAGTGAGGCCTACGAGCAGTACTTC
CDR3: CASSSWDSEAYEQYF

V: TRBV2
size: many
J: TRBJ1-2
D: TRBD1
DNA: TGTGCCAGCAACTCCGGGACAGGGGAACTTGGCTACACCTTC
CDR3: CASNSGTGELGYTF

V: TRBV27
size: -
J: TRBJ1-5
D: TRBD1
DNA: TGTGCCAGCAGCCATACAGGGGATAATCAGCCCCAGCATTTT
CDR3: CASSHTGDNQPQHF

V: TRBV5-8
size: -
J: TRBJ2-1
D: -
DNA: TGTGCCAGCAGCTTGTTGAGCGGAGCGTTCTTC
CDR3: CASSLLSGAFF

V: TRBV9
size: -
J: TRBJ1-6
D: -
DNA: TGTGCCAGCAGCGTAGCGACGGGGGCACCCCTCCACTTT
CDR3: CASSVATGAPLHF

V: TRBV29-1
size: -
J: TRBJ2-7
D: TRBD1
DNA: TGCAGCGTTGAAGATACCGGACAGGGCACCGAGCAGTACTTC
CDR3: CSVEDTGQGTEQYF

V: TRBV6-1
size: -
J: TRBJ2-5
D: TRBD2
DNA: TGTGCCAGCAGTGAAGTCATCGGGGGGAACCTACAAGAGACCCAGTACTTC
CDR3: CASSEVIGGNLQETQYF

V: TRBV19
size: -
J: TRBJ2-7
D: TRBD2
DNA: TGTGCCAGTAGTACCAGACTAGCGGCCTACGAGCAGTACTTC
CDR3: CASSTRLAAYEQYF

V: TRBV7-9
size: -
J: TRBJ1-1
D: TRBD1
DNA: TGTGCCAGCAGACCAAGACAGGGCGTCACTGAAGCTTTCTTT
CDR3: CASRPRQGVTEAFF

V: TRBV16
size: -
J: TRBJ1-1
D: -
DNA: TGTGCCAGCAGCCCGATAGGCGGTGAAGCTTTCTTT
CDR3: CASSPIGGEAFF

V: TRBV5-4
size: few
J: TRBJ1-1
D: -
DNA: TGTGCCAGCAGCTTGACAGGGAATGGTAACACTGAAGCTTTCTTT
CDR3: CASSLTGNGNTEAFF

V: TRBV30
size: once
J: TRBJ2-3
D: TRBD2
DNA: TGTGCCTGTCAACTAGCGCGAGCGGCAGATACGCAGTATTTT
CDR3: CACQLARAADTQYF

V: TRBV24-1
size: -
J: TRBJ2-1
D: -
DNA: TGTGCCACCAGTGTTGGGGGCCCGTCCGATGAGCAGTTCTTC
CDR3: CATSVGGPSDEQFF

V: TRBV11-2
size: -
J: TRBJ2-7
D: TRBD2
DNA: TGTGCCAGCAGCCTCCCCCCAGGACTAGCGGGAACCTACGAGCAGTACTTC
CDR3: CASSLPPGLAGTYEQYF

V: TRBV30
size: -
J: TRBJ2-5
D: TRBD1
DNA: TGTGCCTGGAGTGATCAGGACAGGCCCGCCGGGGAGACCCAGTACTTC
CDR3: CAWSDQDRPAGETQYF

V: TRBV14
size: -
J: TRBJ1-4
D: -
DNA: TGTGCCAGCAGCCACAGTGCCACTAATGAAAAACTGTTTTTT
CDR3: CASSHSATNEKLFF

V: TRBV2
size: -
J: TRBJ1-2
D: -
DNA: TGTGCCAGCGGAGTGACAGCAAACTATGGCTACACCTTC
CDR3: CASGVTANYGYTF

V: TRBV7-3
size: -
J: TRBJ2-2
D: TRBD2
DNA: TGTGCCAGCAGCCCCAAAGCGGGACTGGGCACCGGGGAGCTGTTTTTT
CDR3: CASSPKAGLGTGELFF

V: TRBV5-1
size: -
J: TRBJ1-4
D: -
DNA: TGCGCCAGCAGCTTGGTAGGGGGTCTTGAAAAACTGTTTTTT
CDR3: CASSLVGGLEKLFF

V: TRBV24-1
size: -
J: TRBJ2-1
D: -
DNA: TGTGCCACCAGTGATTTGATCTGGACCGTTCGCGGGGAGCTCTCCTACAATGAGCAGTTCTTC
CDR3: CATSDLIWTVRGELSYNEQFF

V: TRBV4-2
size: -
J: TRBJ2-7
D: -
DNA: TGTGCCAGCAGCCAGCGGACAGCGATTTCCTACGAGCAGTACTTC
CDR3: CASSQRTAISYEQYF

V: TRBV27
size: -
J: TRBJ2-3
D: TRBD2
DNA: TGTGCCAGCAGTCACCGACTAGCGGGGTTCACAGATACGCAGTATTTT
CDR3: CASSHRLAGFTDTQYF

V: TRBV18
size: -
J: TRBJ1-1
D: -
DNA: TGTGCCAGCTCCCCTCAGAAGGGGACTGAAGCTTTCTTT
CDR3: CASSPQKGTEAFF

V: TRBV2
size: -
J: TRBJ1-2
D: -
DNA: TGTGCCAGCAGTGAGACCGGAAGCGTAGGAATTAACTATGGCTACACCTTC
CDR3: CASSETGSVGINYGYTF

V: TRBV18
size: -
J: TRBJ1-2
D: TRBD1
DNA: TGTGCCAGCTCACCCACGGGACAGACCTATGGCTACACCTTC
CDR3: CASSPTGQTYGYTF

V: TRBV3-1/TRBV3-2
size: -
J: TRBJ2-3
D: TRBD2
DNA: TGTGCCAGCAGTGGGACTAGCGGGGGATATACGCAGTATTTT
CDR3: CASSGTSGGYTQYF

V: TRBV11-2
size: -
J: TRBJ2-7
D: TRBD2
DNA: TGTGCCAGCAGCCTGAGGGGGACTAGCGGCTACGAGCAGTACTTC
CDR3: CASSLRGTSGYEQYF

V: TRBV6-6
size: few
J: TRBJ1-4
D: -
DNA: TGTGCCAGCAGGGCAGGGGAAATTTCAGAGGAAAAACTGTTTTTT
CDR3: CASRAGEISEEKLFF

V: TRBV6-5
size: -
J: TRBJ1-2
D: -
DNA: TGTGCCAGCAGTTACGAGGGCGAAAGCTATGGCTACACCTTC
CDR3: CASSYEGESYGYTF

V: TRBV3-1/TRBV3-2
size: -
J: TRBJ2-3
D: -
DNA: TGTGCCAGCAGCCACGACGGGGTAGCTAGCACAGATACGCAGTATTTT
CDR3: CASSHDGVASTDTQYF